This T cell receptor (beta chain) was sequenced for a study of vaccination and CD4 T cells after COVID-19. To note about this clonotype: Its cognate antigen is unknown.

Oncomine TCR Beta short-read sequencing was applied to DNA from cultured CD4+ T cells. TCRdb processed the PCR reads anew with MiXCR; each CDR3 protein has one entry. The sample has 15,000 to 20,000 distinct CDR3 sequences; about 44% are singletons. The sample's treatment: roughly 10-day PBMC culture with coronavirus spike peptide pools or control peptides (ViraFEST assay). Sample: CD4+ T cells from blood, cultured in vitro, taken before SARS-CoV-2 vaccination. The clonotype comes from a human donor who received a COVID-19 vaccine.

The CDR3 DNA is TGCAGTGCTAGTCTCCCTCAGCAGCGTAGCACAGATACGCAGTATTTT. Its translation is CSASLPQQRSTDTQYF. The chain employs TRBV20-1 and TRBJ2-3, with D unclear. V was cut by 3 bases and J by 0 bases, with 16 bases left in between. CDR3 length: 16 residues. Germline CDR1 is DFQATT and CDR2 is SNEGSKA (reference sequence).